The 22 T cell receptor beta chains below all came from one sample that was sequenced in a study of T cell changes during pregnancy in multiple sclerosis. Sequenced by immunoSEQ multiplex PCR; TCRdb stores in-frame clones only, minus some. Of about 41,000 clones detected, about nine tenths appear once; the ten largest clones hold approximately 0.64%. Here the sequenced sample was CD4+ T cells from peripheral blood mononuclear cells, taken in the first trimester of pregnancy. The receptors shown here come from a female donor with multiple sclerosis, enrolled in a pregnancy study.

V gene TRBV5-1 combines with J gene TRBJ2-2; 7 nucleotides line up with TRBD1. V lost 6 bases to trimming and J lost 3 bases; unmatched junction nucleotides: 5. Germline CDR1 and CDR2: SGHRS and YFSETQ. The CDR3 extends over 14 amino acids. The CDR3 region is CASKVQGDTGELFF. The CDR3 region has the DNA TGCGCCAGCAAGGTCCAGGGGGACACCGGGGAGCTGTTTTTT.

The chain couples TRBV4-1 to TRBJ1-3, with a tentative D call TRBD1 (5 bases). The CDR3 has 15 residues. The ends were cut back, 3 bases at V and 0 bases at J, with 9 bases in the middle. CDR1 is MGHRA and CDR2 is YSYEKL in the germline V gene. CDR3 amino acids: CASSQTATSGNTIYF. CDR3 coding DNA: TGCGCCAGCAGCCAGACAGCCACCTCTGGAAACACCATATATTTT.

This clone was seen a few times. The gene calls are TRBV7-2 and TRBJ2-3; TRBD2 aligns across 8 bases. Losses at the gene ends were 5 bases for V and 2 bases for J; bases not matched to a gene: 6. The CDR3 runs to 15 residues. Germline V CDR1 and CDR2: SGHTA, FQGNSA. Here the CDR3 DNA reads TGTGCCAGCAGCCCCTTAGCGGGAACCACAGATACGCAGTATTTT. Protein: CASSPLAGTTDTQYF.

The V call is TRBV14, the J call TRBJ1-1; D unclear. Looked up from germline, CDR1 is SGHDN and CDR2 is FVKESK. The ends were cut back, 3 bases at V and 6 bases at J, with 11 bases in the middle. The CDR3 covers 13 residues. CDR3 DNA sequence: TGTGCCAGCAGCCACGCGGGTGGGGCTGAAGCTTTCTTT. Protein sequence: CASSHAGGAEAFF.

The CDR3 protein is CASSYTGGSYEQYF. In nucleotides, the CDR3 is TGCGCCAGCAGCTACACGGGTGGCTCCTACGAGCAGTACTTC. V and J are TRBV5-1 and TRBJ2-7; D unclear. The CDR3 is 14 amino acids. Trimming took 3 bases from V and 0 from J, leaving 10 bases between them. CDR1 and CDR2 from the germline V gene are SGHRS and YFSETQ.

V usage is TRBV27 and J usage is TRBJ1-1; weak D call: TRBD1 (5 bases). The germline CDR1 and CDR2 sequences are MNHEY and SMNVEV (reference sequence). V dropped 1 base and J dropped 1 base, with 10 bases sitting between them. This CDR3 spans 15 amino acids. CDR3 residues: CASSLFAGPNTEAFF. DNA of the CDR3: TGTGCCAGCAGTTTATTTGCGGGACCGAACACTGAAGCTTTCTTT.

The chain employs TRBV5-6 and TRBJ2-1; 9 nucleotides agree with TRBD2. This CDR3 is built from 15 residues. CDR1 and CDR2 (germline): SGHDT, YYEEEE. V dropped 4 bases and J dropped 8; count of bases not matched to a gene: 10. The CDR3 loop is CASSPEAGGWDEQFF. The CDR3 DNA sequence: TGTGCCAGCAGCCCTGAGGCGGGAGGGTGGGATGAGCAGTTCTTC.

The rearrangement uses TRBV4-1 and TRBJ1-1, with unresolved D. Germline CDR1 is MGHRA and CDR2 is YSYEKL. The CDR3 is made up of 14 amino acids. Trimming took 0 bases from V and 1 from J, leaving 6 bases between them. The CDR3: CASSQDRGNTEAFF. CDR3 DNA sequence: TGCGCCAGCAGCCAAGACAGAGGGAACACTGAAGCTTTCTTT.

There are a few counts of this clone. The chain joins TRBV7-2 to TRBJ1-2; 10 bases are a match to TRBD1. This CDR3 spans 14 amino acids. In germline, CDR1 is SGHTA, CDR2 FQGNSA. The junction had 3 bases not matched to a gene; V was cut back by 1 base and J by 7 bases. Here the CDR3 reads CASSLGQGARGYTF. The CDR3 DNA reads TGTGCCAGCAGCTTAGGACAGGGGGCCCGTGGCTACACCTTC.

This chain connects TRBV7-3 to TRBJ2-2; weak D call: TRBD2 (5 bases). V dropped 2 bases and J dropped 6 bases, with 7 bases sitting between them. Germline values: CDR1 SGHTA, CDR2 FQGTGA. The CDR3 spans 13 residues. In nucleotides, the CDR3 is TGTGCCAGCAGCTTATTTAGCGCCGGGGAGCTGTTTTTT. It yields the protein CASSLFSAGELFF.

This rearrangement joins TRBV5-6 to TRBJ2-3; tentatively, D is TRBD2 (6 bases). CDR3 length: 14 amino acids. V lost 4 bases, J lost 2 bases, and 11 bases lay in between. Germline V gives CDR1 SGHDT, CDR2 YYEEEE. CDR3 residues: CASSELALTDTQYF. The CDR3 DNA is TGTGCCAGCAGCGAGCTAGCGCTCACAGATACGCAGTATTTT.

In its sample, this clone was seen a few times. The chain carries TRBV27 and TRBJ1-1; TRBD1 might be the D (6 bases). Germline CDR1 is MNHEY and CDR2 is SMNVEV (reference sequence). With 5 bases removed from V and 1 base from J, the gap between germline ends came to 20 bases. This CDR3 comprises 17 residues. DNA for the CDR3: TGTGCCAGCAGTCAAAGGGGGGGGGATAGAGGGAACACTGAAGCTTTCTTT. Translated: CASSQRGGDRGNTEAFF.

This clone was detected a few times. This sequence joins TRBV30 and TRBJ1-1, with D unresolved. This CDR3 has 13 residues. Looked up from germline, CDR1 is GTSNPN and CDR2 is SVGIG (reference sequence). V lost 1 base to trimming and J lost 7 bases, with 13 bases between them. CDR3 protein: CAWSGRVFYEAFF. In DNA form, the CDR3 reads TGTGCCTGGAGTGGGAGGGTTTTTTATGAAGCTTTCTTT.

The J gene is TRBJ2-3, the V gene TRBV7-2, with 7 bases that match TRBD2. V shed 6 bases and J 2 bases; nucleotides not matched to a gene: 8. In germline, CDR1 is SGHTA, CDR2 FQGNSA. The CDR3 totals 15 residues. The CDR3, as DNA: TGTGCCAGCAGGCGGGGGACTCCATTCACAGATACGCAGTATTTT. It specifies CASRRGTPFTDTQYF.

The chain couples TRBV11-1 to TRBJ2-7; 8 bases fit TRBD1. V lost 1 base, J lost 4 bases, and 12 bases stayed unmatched. The CDR3 loop spans 17 amino acids. Germline values: CDR1 SGHAT, CDR2 FQDESV (reference sequence). The CDR3 is CASSLVGSRTGQYEQYF. In DNA, the CDR3 is TGTGCCAGCAGCTTAGTCGGTAGTCGGACAGGGCAATACGAGCAGTACTTC.

Points on this clone: The CDR3 end shows no conserved phenylalanine or tryptophan, and so a read error is likely. This chain links TRBV2 with TRBJ2-7; D is ambiguous. V was trimmed by 5 bases and J by 3 bases, leaving 11 bases between them. Germline lookup yields CDR1 SNHLY and CDR2 FYNNEI. The CDR3 is 13 amino acids. The CDR3 nucleotides are TGTGCCAGCAGTCCCCAGGTGCTCTACGAGCAGTACCTC. Amino acids: CASSPQVLYEQYL.

This clone showed up just a few times. In nucleotides, the CDR3 is TGTGCCAGCAGCTTAGAGGCTAGCGGGAGTACGCACAATGAGCAGTTCTTC. Amino acids: CASSLEASGSTHNEQFF. This chain joins TRBV7-2 and TRBJ2-1, with 10 bases fitting TRBD2. The CDR3 length is 17 residues. Germline-derived CDR1 and CDR2 are SGHTA and FQGNSA. With V trimmed by 1 base and J by 5 bases, 8 bases remained unmatched.

In nucleotides, the CDR3 is TGTGCCAGCAGCTTAACCAGTGCAGATACGCAGTATTTT. This gives the protein CASSLTSADTQYF. The J gene is TRBJ2-3, the V gene TRBV7-9, with D hard to call. The CDR3 covers 13 residues. Germline loops: CDR1 SEHNR, CDR2 FQNEAQ (reference sequence). V was shortened by 2 bases and J by 4 bases, with 7 bases between the two germline ends.

V gene TRBV25-1 combines with J gene TRBJ1-2; possible D gene TRBD1, 6 bases. Germline CDR1 MGHDK, CDR2 SYGVNS. Trimming pared 6 bases from V and 2 bases from J, leaving 13 bases between. The CDR3 covers 14 residues. CDR3 nucleotides: TGTGCCAGCAGGGGGGCAGGGGTGAACTATGGCTACACCTTC. The encoded protein is CASRGAGVNYGYTF.

The V gene is TRBV4-1, the J gene TRBJ2-5; TRBD1 might be the D (5 bases). Near its end, the DNA agrees better with TRBJ2-7, so the J call may be wrong. The CDR3 loop spans 15 amino acids. CDR1 and CDR2 from the germline V gene are MGHRA and YSYEKL. The CDR3 sequence is CASSQGVTESYEQYF. In DNA, the CDR3 is TGCGCCAGCAGCCAAGGAGTGACAGAATCCTACGAGCAGTACTTC.

The V and J genes are TRBV6-5 and TRBJ2-2; a possible D gene is TRBD2 (5 bases). Germline values: CDR1 MNHEY, CDR2 SVGAGI. The germline V and J ends were trimmed by 6 bases and 7 bases, with 12 bases remaining between them. CDR3 length: 13 residues. CDR3 protein: CASSRQLGGELFF. CDR3 nucleotide sequence: TGTGCCAGCAGCCGCCAACTAGGCGGGGAGCTGTTTTTT.

The chain links TRBV6-1 to TRBJ2-4; 7 bases match TRBD2. Germline V gives CDR1 MNHNS, CDR2 SASEGT. Trimming took 0 bases from V and 8 from J; bases not matched to a gene: 7. The CDR3 contains 15 residues. CDR3 nucleotide sequence: TGTGCCAGCAGTGAAGCGGGGAGGGGTTTGGACATTCAGTACTTC. It translates to CASSEAGRGLDIQYF.